This T cell receptor beta chain was identified during a study of blood T cell repertoires in COVID-19. The cohort comprised adults aged roughly 18 to 100 years residing in under 30 US areas. Original processing methods: Scientists estimated how many nucleated cells there were by amplifying reference gene primers. The protocol was immunoSEQ multiplex PCR, while the TCRdb copy is restricted to in-frame clones and leaves out a portion. The D gene and trimming were derived from the DNA, and the V and J assignments and clone size from that table. The profile shows roughly 380,000 clones, approximately 84% of them singletons. The CDR3 is made up of 13 amino acids. Trimming cost V 2 bases and J 2 bases; bases outside gene matches: 2. The germline gives CDR1 GTSNPN, CDR2 SVGIG (reference sequence).

The sample taken for sequencing was PBMCs or T cells enriched from blood (not recorded which). The TCR comes from a woman in her 30s who had recovered from COVID-19. The V call is TRBV30, the J call TRBJ2-7, with 8 bases lining up with TRBD1. CDR3 sequence reads: CAWSQGATYEQYF. The CDR3 DNA is TGTGCCTGGAGTCAGGGGGCGACCTACGAGCAGTACTTC.